These 32 T cell receptor beta chains share one sample of origin, sequenced in a study of vaccination and CD4 T cells after COVID-19. At the Johns Hopkins FTIC core, DNA taken from cultured CD4+ T cells was sequenced by way of the Oncomine TCR Beta short-read assay. TCRdb re-analysed the PCR reads in MiXCR, keeping a single row per CDR3 protein. Among 16,000 or so distinct CDR3 sequences listed, approximately 55% were seen once. For these TCRs, the target antigens are not known. Treatment specified: approximately 11-day PBMC culture with coronavirus spike peptide pools or control peptides (ViraFEST assay). Sequences were obtained from CD4+ T cells from blood, cultured in vitro. The receptors come from a human donor who had recovered from COVID-19.

This clonotype was found once. The chain carries TRBV5-1 and TRBJ1-2; D unresolved. The length of the CDR3 is 15 residues. V lost 0 bases and J lost 7, with 16 bases in between. Looked up from germline, CDR1 is SGHRS and CDR2 is YFSETQ. CDR3 protein: CASSLGSGSGSGYTF. In DNA form, the CDR3 reads TGCGCCAGCAGCTTGGGAAGTGGGAGCGGGAGTGGCTACACCTTC.

DNA of the CDR3: TGCAGTGCTAGAGATCTTTCGGGGAGCTCCTACAATGAGCAGTTCTTC. It is translated as CSARDLSGSSYNEQFF. V and J are TRBV20-1 and TRBJ2-1, with D tentatively TRBD2 (5 bases). This CDR3 region has 16 residues. The V end was cut by 0 bases, the J end by 0 bases, with 12 bases between. Germline V gene sequence: CDR1 DFQATT, CDR2 SNEGSKA (reference sequence).

The rearrangement uses TRBV6-1 and TRBJ2-4, with D unresolved. The V end was cut by 6 bases, the J end by 0 bases, with 15 bases between. This CDR3 has 16 residues. Germline CDR1 reads MNHNS; CDR2 reads SASEGT. CDR3 coding DNA: TGTGCCAGCAGACCAACGCCGGATTTAGCCAAAAACATTCAGTACTTC. Protein sequence: CASRPTPDLAKNIQYF.

Written as DNA, the CDR3 is TGCAGTGCTAGATCGTCAGCTCGCTCTGGAAACACCATATATTTT. Translated: CSARSSARSGNTIYF. The V and J genes are TRBV20-1 and TRBJ1-3, with unresolved D. V shed 2 bases and J shed 0 bases, with 11 bases lying between them. Germline V CDR1 and CDR2: DFQATT, SNEGSKA (reference sequence). The CDR3 contains 15 residues.

This clonotype was seen more than once but under ten times. V is TRBV15 and J is TRBJ2-3; no definite D call. Germline CDR1 and CDR2: LNHNV and YYDKDF (reference sequence). V gave up 0 bases and J gave up 4 bases, with 8 bases separating them. The CDR3 runs 14 residues. The CDR3 loop reads CATSRDLGPDTQYF. The CDR3, as DNA: TGTGCCACCAGCAGAGATTTGGGTCCAGATACGCAGTATTTT.

This clonotype was detected a few times. The chain is built from TRBV10-3 and TRBJ1-2, with a tentative D call TRBD1 (6 bases). The V end lost 11 bases, the J end lost 4 bases, and 17 bases lay between the germline ends. Germline V CDR1 and CDR2: ENHRY, SYGVKD. The CDR3 covers 13 residues. CDR3: CASHQGNGYGYTF. CDR3 nucleotides: TGTGCCTCTCACCAGGGGAACGGCTATGGCTACACCTTC.

Comment on this clonotype: At one end, the junction sequence differs from germline, possibly due to a read error. V and J are TRBV5-3 and TRBJ1-1; D is possibly TRBD1 (5 bases). TRBV5-3 is treated as an ORF (open reading frame) with a function not yet certain. The CDR3 has 13 amino acids. CDR3 nucleotides: TGTGCCAGCAGCTTGAGGGGGAACACTGAAGCTTTCTTT. This encodes CASSLRGNTEAFF.

The chain employs TRBV20-1 and TRBJ2-2; D is unresolved. This CDR3 is 13 amino acids long. Germline CDR1 reads DFQATT; CDR2 reads SNEGSKA (reference sequence). V lost 3 bases and J lost 5, with 10 bases in between. The CDR3 nucleotides are TGCAGTGCTAGTCCCCAGGCTACCGGGGAGCTGTTTTTT. Translation: CSASPQATGELFF.

The rearrangement joins TRBV9 to TRBJ2-3; D call uncertain. V shed 4 bases and J shed 1 base, with 16 bases lying between them. The CDR3 length is 16 residues. CDR1 SGDLS and CDR2 YYNGEE come from the germline V gene. CDR3 in DNA: TGTGCCAGCAGCTATTTGGGTGGAGCTGGCACAGATACGCAGTATTTT. Protein: CASSYLGGAGTDTQYF.

This clonotype was counted only a few times. The V gene is TRBV7-9, the J gene TRBJ1-1; TRBD1 matches 8 bases. In germline, CDR1 is SEHNR, CDR2 FQNEAQ (reference sequence). The V and J ends lost 4 bases and 5 bases, in that order; junction bases with no gene match: 6. This CDR3 is 14 amino acids long. The CDR3 loop reads CASSSQGAITEAFF. CDR3 bases: TGTGCCAGCAGCTCCCAGGGGGCAATTACTGAAGCTTTCTTT.

The chain is built from TRBV20-1 and TRBJ2-3; the D is unclear. Trimming took off 2 bases at V and 0 bases at J, with 12 bases between the two ends. The CDR3 runs 15 residues. Germline-derived CDR1 and CDR2 are DFQATT and SNEGSKA (reference sequence). The CDR3 region has the DNA TGCAGTGCTAGATACGGAGATTCTAGCACAGATACGCAGTATTTT. Its protein is CSARYGDSSTDTQYF.

The chain joins TRBV20-1 to TRBJ2-5; 10 nucleotides match TRBD2. The CDR3 contains 12 residues. CDR1 and CDR2 (germline): DFQATT, SNEGSKA (reference sequence). Trimming removed 5 bases from V and 4 bases from J; junction bases left unmatched: 1. CDR3 region: CSALAGGETQYF. The DNA for the CDR3 is TGCAGTGCTTTAGCGGGAGGAGAGACCCAGTACTTC.

The chain joins TRBV18 to TRBJ1-1; perhaps TRBD1 as D (5 bases). Germline CDR1 and CDR2: KGHSH and LQKENI. Trimming stripped 2 bases from V and 4 bases from J, with 11 bases between. The CDR3 has 14 residues. CDR3 bases: TGTGCCAGCTCACCAGGGGCGGGGAGCACTGAAGCTTTCTTT. As protein: CASSPGAGSTEAFF.

The chain joins TRBV2 to TRBJ2-5; 7 bases agree with TRBD1. CDR1 is SNHLY and CDR2 is FYNNEI in the germline V gene. This CDR3 has 13 amino acids. V was clipped by 4 bases and J by 9 bases; unmatched bases: 8. CDR3 region: CASSGTGQGAQYF. The CDR3 nucleotides are TGTGCCAGCAGTGGAACAGGGCAGGGGGCCCAGTACTTC.

The V gene is TRBV30, the J gene TRBJ2-5, with D unclear. The length of the CDR3 is 16 residues. The germline V and J ends were trimmed by 1 base and 7 bases, with 22 bases remaining between them. CDR1 and CDR2 (germline): GTSNPN, SVGIG (reference sequence). In DNA form, the CDR3 reads TGTGCCTGGAGTGACCATCCTCAGGAATTGTTGAGGACCCAGTACTTC. It translates to CAWSDHPQELLRTQYF.

This clonotype was seen more than once but under ten times. The V gene is TRBV4-2, the J gene TRBJ1-5; D is undetermined. The CDR3 covers 15 residues. Trimming pared 4 bases from V and 0 bases from J, leaving 10 bases between. CDR1 and CDR2 (germline): LGHNA, YNFKEQ. For the CDR3, the DNA is TGTGCCAGCAGCCCGACGGAGAATAGCAATCAGCCCCAGCATTTT. Its translation: CASSPTENSNQPQHF.

There are a few counts of this clonotype. The chain couples TRBV30 to TRBJ1-6; 11 bases agree with TRBD1. The V and J ends lost 4 bases and 10 bases, in that order; junction bases with no gene match: 12. The germline V gene encodes CDR1 GTSNPN and CDR2 SVGIG (reference sequence). This CDR3 region has 16 residues. The CDR3 sequence: CAWTGQGASGRSPLHF. DNA of the CDR3: TGTGCCTGGACTGGACAGGGGGCCTCTGGAAGGTCACCCCTCCACTTT.

This clonotype was observed a handful of times. The chain combines TRBV7-3 with TRBJ1-2, with 7 bases fitting TRBD1. V gave up 5 bases and J gave up 8 bases; unmatched junction bases: 8. Germline V CDR1 and CDR2: SGHTA, FQGTGA. The CDR3 runs 13 residues. The CDR3 DNA reads TGTGCCAGCAGCCCGGACAGGAATGACGGCTACACCTTC. It translates to CASSPDRNDGYTF.

This chain uses TRBV6-5 with TRBJ2-7; possible D gene TRBD2, 5 bases. CDR3 size: 15 residues. Deletions cut 3 bases from V and 0 bases from J, with 12 bases between. The germline CDR1 and CDR2 sequences are MNHEY and SVGAGI. The CDR3 is CASSYTSVRSYEQYF. DNA for the CDR3: TGTGCCAGCAGTTATACTAGTGTCCGCTCCTACGAGCAGTACTTC.

This clonotype was found once. The J gene is TRBJ2-3, the V gene TRBV19; the D gene is possibly TRBD2 (6 bases). The CDR3 length is 14 residues. V lost 8 bases and J 2 bases, leaving 14 bases between the germline ends. The germline gives CDR1 LNHDA, CDR2 SQIVND (reference sequence). Here the CDR3 reads CASRDLIVTDTQYF. DNA for the CDR3: TGTGCCAGTCGGGACTTAATAGTCACAGATACGCAGTATTTT. The full variable domain, in which reference TRBV19 and TRBJ2-3 provide the parts outside the CDR3, is DGGITQSPKYLFRKEGQNVTLSCEQNLNHDAMYWYRQDPGQGLRLIYYSQIVNDFQKGDIAEGYSVSREKKESFPLTVTSAQKNPTAFYLCASRDLIVTDTQYFGPGTRLTVL.

This chain links TRBV28 with TRBJ1-2; TRBD1 might be the D (5 bases). The CDR3 covers 13 residues. Trimming removed 7 bases at V and 2 bases at J, with 11 bases between. Germline values: CDR1 MDHEN, CDR2 SYDVKM. The DNA for the CDR3 is TGTGCCAGCACCGTAGGGGCAAACTATGGCTACACCTTC. Amino acids: CASTVGANYGYTF.

In its sample, this clonotype was seen a few times. A junction boundary mismatches the germline segment, possibly from a read error. The chain combines TRBV20-1 with TRBJ1-1; 8 nucleotides line up with TRBD1. The CDR3 is 14 residues long. The germline gives CDR1 DFQATT, CDR2 SNEGSKA (reference sequence). CDR3 residues: CSAPDRGVNTEAFF. The CDR3 DNA follows: TGCAGTGCTCCAGACAGGGGAGTGAACACTGAGGCTTTCTTT.

The rearrangement uses TRBV7-9 and TRBJ2-3; D remains unclear. The J call may be in error: the DNA end matches TRBJ1-5 better. CDR3 length: 16 amino acids. Germline V gives CDR1 SEHNR, CDR2 FQNEAQ (reference sequence). DNA of the CDR3: TGTGCCAGCAGCTTGACTAGCGGGAGAAACACAGATACGCAGCATTTT. Protein: CASSLTSGRNTDTQHF.

The CDR3 protein is CSAREGPGELFF. The CDR3 DNA follows: TGCAGTGCTAGAGAAGGGCCCGGGGAGCTGTTTTTT. V and J are TRBV20-1 and TRBJ2-2; D gene unclear. CDR3 size: 12 residues. The V end was cut by 0 bases, the J end by 6 bases, with 5 bases between. CDR1 and CDR2 (germline): DFQATT, SNEGSKA (reference sequence).

The rearrangement uses TRBV27 and TRBJ1-1; D not certain. Germline CDR1 and CDR2: MNHEY and SMNVEV (reference sequence). This CDR3 region has 13 residues. Trimming stripped 2 bases from V and 0 bases from J, with 4 bases between. The CDR3 DNA is TGTGCCAGCAGTTTAGGGATGAACACTGAAGCTTTCTTT. Its protein is CASSLGMNTEAFF.

This clonotype was seen more than once but under ten times. The V gene is TRBV20-1, the J gene TRBJ1-1; no firm D call. V was cut by 0 bases and J by 0 bases, with 8 bases left in between. CDR1 and CDR2 (germline): DFQATT, SNEGSKA (reference sequence). The CDR3 totals 14 residues. Written as DNA, the CDR3 is TGCAGTGCTAGAGAAGGGTCCATGAACACTGAAGCTTTCTTT. The encoded protein is CSAREGSMNTEAFF.

The chain is built from TRBV12-3 or TRBV12-4 and TRBJ2-7, with 9 bases matching TRBD1. The CDR3 extends over 16 amino acids. The V and J ends lost 6 bases and 5 bases, in that order; junction bases with no gene match: 14. CDR3 sequence: CASSDYGTGSRNEQYF. CDR3 coding DNA: TGTGCCAGCAGCGACTACGGGACAGGGAGTAGAAACGAGCAGTACTTC.

This clonotype was seen only a few times. The V and J genes are TRBV30 and TRBJ1-2, with TRBD1 identical over 8 bases. There are 13 residues in the CDR3. With 4 bases clipped from V and 5 bases from J, the junction kept 6 bases outside the gene matches. The V gene's germline CDR1 is GTSNPN and CDR2 SVGIG (reference sequence). CDR3 nucleotides: TGTGCCTGGATCTCGGACAGGGAGTATGGCTACACCTTC. Translating gives CAWISDREYGYTF.

The V gene is TRBV12-3 or TRBV12-4, the J gene TRBJ1-3; D perhaps matches TRBD1 (5 bases). V was cut by 8 bases and J by 2 bases, with 10 bases left in between. The CDR3 runs to 13 residues. The CDR3 DNA sequence: TGTGCCAGCGTTCAGGGAACTGGAAACACCATATATTTT. Translation gives CASVQGTGNTIYF.

The V call is TRBV21-1, the J call TRBJ2-3. TRBV21-1 is tagged as a pseudogene. The CDR3 loop spans 13 amino acids. For the CDR3, the DNA is TGTGCCAGCAGCAAAATTAGAGCAGATACGCAGTATTTT. This codes for CASSKIRADTQYF.

This clonotype appeared once. The rearrangement joins TRBV12-3 or TRBV12-4 to TRBJ2-7; a weak D match, TRBD2 (5 bases). CDR3 length equals 14 residues. Trimming pared 5 bases from V and 6 bases from J, leaving 17 bases between. The CDR3 region is CASSPRTGFVEQYF. DNA for the CDR3: TGTGCCAGCAGTCCTCGGACTGGCTTTGTCGAGCAGTACTTC.

CDR3 sequence: CASSPIGQPNTEAFF. In DNA, the CDR3 is TGTGCCAGCAGTCCAATAGGACAGCCGAACACTGAAGCTTTCTTT. V gene TRBV28 combines with J gene TRBJ1-1; maybe TRBD1 (6 bases). V was trimmed by 5 bases and J by 1 base, leaving 14 bases between them. This CDR3 is built from 15 residues. Germline CDR1 and CDR2: MDHEN and SYDVKM.